The 26 T cell receptor beta chains presented below share a single source sample, sequenced in a study of cytomegalovirus exposure and HLA in healthy donors. Profiled with immunoSEQ multiplex PCR; TCRdb holds only in-frame clones, not every one. Of some 310,000 clones listed, roughly 88% are singletons. The specimen was PBMCs. The receptors shown here come from a man aged 25 to 45 in good health and CMV-seronegative.

The table lists this clone with a few counts. The chain joins TRBV5-6 to TRBJ1-2, with D hard to call. Trimming removed 2 bases at V and 5 bases at J, with 13 bases between. Germline loops: CDR1 SGHDT, CDR2 YYEEEE. The CDR3 loop spans 14 amino acids. In DNA form, the CDR3 reads TGTGCCAGCAGCTTCGGCATGGGAGAGTATGGCTACACCTTC. Translation gives CASSFGMGEYGYTF.

The V call is TRBV28, the J call TRBJ1-5, with 9 bases aligning to TRBD1. From germline, CDR1 is MDHEN and CDR2 SYDVKM. With V trimmed by 5 bases and J by 6 bases, 2 bases remained unmatched. CDR3 length equals 13 residues. The CDR3 loop is CASSGDRVQPQHF. DNA for the CDR3: TGTGCCAGCAGTGGGGACAGGGTTCAGCCCCAGCATTTT.

The chain joins TRBV4-3 to TRBJ1-5, with D uncertain. Per germline, CDR1 LGHNA and CDR2 YSLEER. The CDR3 sequence is 15 residues long. The V end was cut by 5 bases, the J end by 5 bases, with 16 bases between. The CDR3 nucleotides read TGCGCCAGCAGCAGTGGTTGGGCAGATGATCAGCCCCAGCATTTT. This codes for CASSSGWADDQPQHF.

The genes are TRBV28 and TRBJ1-1, with TRBD1 matching over 7 bases. The V segment lost 5 bases and the J segment 9 bases; nucleotides outside the gene matches: 9. This CDR3 is 13 amino acids long. Germline CDR1 and CDR2: MDHEN and SYDVKM. The CDR3 sequence: CASSPGTEYQAFF. CDR3 DNA sequence: TGTGCCAGCAGTCCAGGGACAGAGTATCAAGCTTTCTTT.

As DNA, the CDR3 is TGTGCCAGCAGCTTGAAGTTAGTAGTGCGGGGGGGCGATGAGCAGTTCTTC. As protein: CASSLKLVVRGGDEQFF. This rearrangement joins TRBV5-6 to TRBJ2-1, with 9 nucleotides matching TRBD2. The CDR3 length is 17 residues. V was clipped by 1 base and J by 8 bases; unmatched bases: 13. The germline gives CDR1 SGHDT, CDR2 YYEEEE.

The chain recombines TRBV2 with TRBJ1-6; D may be TRBD1 (5 bases). V lost 6 bases and J lost 4, with 13 bases in between. Germline V CDR1 and CDR2: SNHLY, FYNNEI. The CDR3 has 15 amino acids. The CDR3 region is CASRAGTTYNSPLHF. The CDR3 DNA reads TGTGCCAGCAGGGCCGGGACTACATATAATTCACCCCTCCACTTT.

The chain uses TRBV14 and TRBJ1-4; TRBD1 might be the D (5 bases). The CDR3 is made up of 16 amino acids. V was trimmed by 0 bases and J by 2 bases, leaving 10 bases between them. The V gene's germline CDR1 is SGHDN and CDR2 FVKESK. The CDR3 protein is CASSQDWGGTNEKLFF. The CDR3 coding sequence is TGTGCCAGCAGCCAAGATTGGGGGGGTACTAATGAAAAACTGTTTTTT.

This chain connects TRBV13 to TRBJ2-1; 10 bases fit TRBD2. In germline, CDR1 is PRHDT, CDR2 FYEKMQ (reference sequence). The CDR3 is 18 residues long. J was trimmed by 8 bases and V by 0 bases; bases with no gene match: 13. The CDR3 nucleotides read TGTGCCAGCAGCTTAGGGACCGCGAGCGGGGGGGCCGAGGATGAGCAGTTCTTC. Its translation: CASSLGTASGGAEDEQFF.

The chain carries TRBV4-1 and TRBJ1-2, with 7 bases fitting TRBD1. The CDR3 has 22 residues. Per germline, CDR1 MGHRA and CDR2 YSYEKL. J gave up 0 bases and V 4 bases, and 26 bases lay outside the gene matches. The CDR3 nucleotides are TGCGCCAGCAGCCCCCCCGTGGGACCAGACAGGGAGCGGACGGGGTCTAACTATGGCTACACCTTC. It is translated as CASSPPVGPDRERTGSNYGYTF.

This chain uses TRBV9 with TRBJ1-2, with TRBD1 identical over 8 bases. The trim removed 3 bases at V and 7 bases at J, leaving 5 bases unmatched. The germline V gene encodes CDR1 SGDLS and CDR2 YYNGEE. The CDR3 is 13 amino acids. The CDR3 coding sequence is TGTGCCAGCAGCGCCCAGGACAGGGCTGGCTACACCTTC. The encoded protein is CASSAQDRAGYTF. Full variable domain (rest looked up from reference TRBV9 and TRBJ1-2): DSGVTQTPKHLITATGQRVTLRCSPRSGDLSVYWYQQSLDQGLQFLIQYYNGEERAKGNILERFSAQQFPDLHSELNLSSLELGDSALYFCASSAQDRAGYTFGSGTRLTVV.

The rearrangement joins TRBV5-1 to TRBJ2-3, with a tentative D call TRBD2 (7 bases). Between the trimmed V and J ends, which lost 5 bases and 2 bases, there was a span of 18 bases. This CDR3 is built from 16 residues. CDR1 and CDR2 (germline): SGHRS, YFSETQ. CDR3 coding DNA: TGCGCCAGCAGTGCAGACCACGGGGGGCTCACAGATACGCAGTATTTT. It is translated as CASSADHGGLTDTQYF.

The rearrangement links TRBV11-1 to TRBJ1-4; 7 bases match TRBD1. This CDR3 region has 12 residues. Trimming took 5 bases from V and 8 from J; bases not matched to a gene: 2. Germline V gene lookup returns CDR1 SGHAT and CDR2 FQDESV (reference sequence). CDR3 sequence reads: CASSPDREKLFF. The CDR3 DNA reads as TGTGCCAGCAGCCCGGACAGGGAAAAACTGTTTTTT. The whole variable domain, remainder taken from reference TRBV11-1 and TRBJ1-4, is EAEVAQSPRYKITEKSQAVAFWCDPISGHATLYWYRQILGQGPELLVQFQDESVVDDSQLPKDRFSAERLKGVDSTLKIQPAELGDSAMYLCASSPDREKLFFGSGTQLSVL.

V gene TRBV4-2 combines with J gene TRBJ2-6; TRBD1 is a possible D gene (6 bases). With 0 bases removed from V and 1 base from J, the gap between germline ends came to 7 bases. Germline CDR1 LGHNA, CDR2 YNFKEQ. CDR3 size: 16 residues. CDR3 DNA: TGTGCCAGCAGCCAAGAAGGGGGTTCTGGGGCCAACGTCCTGACTTTC. This sequence encodes CASSQEGGSGANVLTF.

The J gene is TRBJ1-5, the V gene TRBV6-5; TRBD1 is a possible D gene (5 bases). The germline gives CDR1 MNHEY, CDR2 SVGAGI. Trimming left V 0 bases short and J 4 bases short, with 7 bases between. This CDR3 contains 14 residues. The CDR3 reads CASSYSRENQPQHF. Written as DNA, the CDR3 is TGTGCCAGCAGTTACTCCAGGGAAAATCAGCCCCAGCATTTT.

The chain combines TRBV21-1 with TRBJ1-2; the DNA was not compared with TRBD1, the D call given in the table. TRBV21-1 is recorded as a pseudogene. The CDR3 extends over 14 amino acids. CDR3 nucleotide sequence: TGTGCCAGCAGCGGAAGACAGGATTCGTATGGCTACACCTTC. Amino acid sequence: CASSGRQDSYGYTF.

The chain uses TRBV9 and TRBJ2-2; D gene uncertain. Trimming pared 0 bases from V and 6 bases from J, leaving 3 bases between. Germline loops: CDR1 SGDLS, CDR2 YYNGEE. The CDR3 sequence is 12 residues long. Written as DNA, the CDR3 is TGTGCCAGCAGCGTAGCTCCCGGGGAGCTGTTTTTT. It encodes CASSVAPGELFF.

This chain joins TRBV7-9 and TRBJ1-4; tentatively, D is TRBD1 (6 bases). The V end lost 8 bases, the J end lost 5 bases, and 12 bases lay between the germline ends. Germline CDR1 and CDR2: SEHNR and FQNEAQ (reference sequence). This CDR3 comprises 13 residues. CDR3 residues: CASRLGQNEKLFF. CDR3 bases: TGTGCCAGCCGCCTAGGACAGAATGAAAAACTGTTTTTT.

The chain links TRBV10-3 to TRBJ1-4; 8 bases match TRBD1. The CDR3 spans 16 residues. Germline loops: CDR1 ENHRY, CDR2 SYGVKD. Unmatched junction bases numbered 6, after V lost 5 bases and J lost 1 base. The CDR3 here is CAISSSGQGTNEKLFF. The CDR3 nucleotides read TGTGCCATCAGTAGTTCTGGACAGGGAACTAATGAAAAACTGTTTTTT.

The V and J genes are TRBV9 and TRBJ2-5, with D possibly being TRBD1 (5 bases). The V gene's germline CDR1 is SGDLS and CDR2 YYNGEE. The length of the CDR3 is 16 residues. Deletions cut 3 bases from V and 4 bases from J, with 19 bases between. The CDR3 spells CASSERHKNRRETQYF. The CDR3 DNA sequence: TGTGCCAGCAGCGAGCGACACAAGAACAGGCGAGAGACCCAGTACTTC.

The chain uses TRBV5-1 and TRBJ2-5, with D unresolved. Germline V gene data show CDR1 as SGHRS and CDR2 as YFSETQ. The V end was cut by 0 bases, the J end by 2 bases, with 11 bases between. The CDR3 is 15 residues long. The CDR3 reads CASSLENSRQETQYF. The CDR3 DNA sequence: TGCGCCAGCAGCTTGGAGAATAGCCGTCAAGAGACCCAGTACTTC.

The J gene is TRBJ2-2, the V gene TRBV5-1, with 8 bases that match TRBD1. Trimming cost V 3 bases and J 3 bases; bases outside gene matches: 7. The germline CDR1 and CDR2 sequences are SGHRS and YFSETQ. The CDR3 runs to 16 residues. CDR3 coding DNA: TGCGCCAGCAGCTCCAGGACAGGGACCTACACCGGGGAGCTGTTTTTT. Translated: CASSSRTGTYTGELFF.

The V call is TRBV4-3, the J call TRBJ1-5; tentative D call: TRBD1 (6 bases). Germline CDR1 is LGHNA and CDR2 is YSLEER. With 3 bases removed from V and 0 bases from J, the gap between germline ends came to 9 bases. The CDR3 consists of 15 residues. The CDR3 nucleotides read TGCGCCAGCAGCCAGACAGGAGTTAGCAATCAGCCCCAGCATTTT. Its translation: CASSQTGVSNQPQHF.

The rearrangement uses TRBV4-3 and TRBJ2-6, with TRBD1 matching 7 bases. CDR1 and CDR2 from the germline V gene are LGHNA and YSLEER. This CDR3 has 20 residues. The ends lost 0 bases at V and 0 bases at J; junction bases unmatched: 11. CDR3 residues: CASSQDQAGGRVSGANVLTF. CDR3 nucleotide sequence: TGCGCCAGCAGCCAAGACCAGGCAGGGGGAAGGGTCTCTGGGGCCAACGTCCTGACTTTC.

The rearrangement links TRBV5-4 to TRBJ2-3; tentatively, D is TRBD1 (6 bases). V dropped 2 bases and J dropped 2 bases, with 12 bases sitting between them. The CDR3 is made up of 15 amino acids. CDR1 and CDR2 (germline): SGHNT, YYREEE (reference sequence). For the CDR3, the DNA is TGTGCCAGCAGCTTAGACAGGAGTTTCACAGATACGCAGTATTTT. It specifies CASSLDRSFTDTQYF.

This clone was detected once. The V gene is TRBV27, the J gene TRBJ1-4, with TRBD1 identical over 9 bases. Unmatched junction bases numbered 8, after V lost 5 bases and J lost 7 bases. The CDR3 extends over 15 amino acids. Looked up from germline, CDR1 is MNHEY and CDR2 is SMNVEV (reference sequence). The CDR3 DNA reads TGTGCCAGCAGTCCTCTAGACAGGGGGGGTGAAAAACTGTTTTTT. It codes for CASSPLDRGGEKLFF.

The chain's CDR3 is CASSLGGGSTEAFF. The CDR3 DNA sequence: TGTGCCAGCAGTTTAGGGGGGGGGTCAACTGAAGCTTTCTTT. The chain links TRBV27 to TRBJ1-1, with a weak D call TRBD1 (5 bases). In germline, CDR1 is MNHEY, CDR2 SMNVEV (reference sequence). The V and J ends lost 2 bases and 5 bases respectively, with 12 bases between them. The CDR3 sequence is 14 residues long.